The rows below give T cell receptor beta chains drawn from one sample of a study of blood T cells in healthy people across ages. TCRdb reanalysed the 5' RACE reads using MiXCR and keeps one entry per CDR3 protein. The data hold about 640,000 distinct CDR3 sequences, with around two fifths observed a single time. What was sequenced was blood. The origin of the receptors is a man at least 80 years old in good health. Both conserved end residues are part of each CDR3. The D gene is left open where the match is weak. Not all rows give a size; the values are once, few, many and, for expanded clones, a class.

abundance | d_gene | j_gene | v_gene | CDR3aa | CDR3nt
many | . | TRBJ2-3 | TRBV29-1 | CSVIGPGTDTQYF | TGCAGCGTCATTGGGCCTGGCACAGATACGCAGTATTTT
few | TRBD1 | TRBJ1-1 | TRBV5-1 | CASTRQGNTEAFF | TGCGCCAGCACCCGACAGGGGAACACTGAAGCTTTCTTT
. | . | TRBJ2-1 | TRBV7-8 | CASSLGGGLNYNEQFF | TGTGCCAGCAGCTTAGGCGGAGGGCTGAACTACAATGAGCAGTTCTTC
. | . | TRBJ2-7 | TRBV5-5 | CASTDYRLSEQYF | TGTGCCAGCACGGACTACCGACTTAGCGAGCAGTACTTC
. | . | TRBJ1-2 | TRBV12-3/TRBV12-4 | CATLYRVNYGYTF | TGTGCCACCCTTTACCGGGTTAACTATGGCTACACCTTC
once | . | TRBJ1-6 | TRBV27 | CASSLSASPSYNSPLHF | TGTGCCAGCAGTTTATCGGCCTCGCCAAGTTATAATTCACCCCTCCACTTT
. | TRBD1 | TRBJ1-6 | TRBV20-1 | CSAPPGTAGYYNSPLHF | TGCAGTGCTCCCCCTGGGACAGCTGGATACTATAATTCACCCCTCCACTTT
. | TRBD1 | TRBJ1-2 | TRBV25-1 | CASSDQGAQVYGYTF | TGTGCCAGCAGTGATCAGGGGGCCCAGGTCTATGGCTACACCTTC
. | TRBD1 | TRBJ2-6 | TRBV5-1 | CASSLATGGGSGANVLTF | TGCGCCAGCAGCTTGGCCACAGGGGGAGGATCTGGGGCCAACGTCCTGACTTTC
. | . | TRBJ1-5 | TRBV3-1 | CASSLNPISPQHF | TGTGCCAGCAGCCTAAACCCGATCAGCCCCCAGCATTTT
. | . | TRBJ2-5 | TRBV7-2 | CASSLLGYQETQYF | TGTGCCAGCAGCTTACTGGGTTACCAAGAGACCCAGTACTTC
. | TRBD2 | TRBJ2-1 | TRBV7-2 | CASRPTSAPGLYNEQFF | TGTGCCAGCAGACCAACTAGCGCCCCTGGTCTGTACAATGAGCAGTTCTTC
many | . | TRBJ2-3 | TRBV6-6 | CASSYPAVDTQYF | TGTGCCAGCAGTTACCCTGCGGTGGATACGCAGTATTTT
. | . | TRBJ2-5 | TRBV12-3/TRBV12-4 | CAGGVLATNEQYF | TGTGCCGGAGGGGTATTGGCCACCAATGAGCAGTACTTC
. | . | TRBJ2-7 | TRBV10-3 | CATSDSSYEQYF | TGTGCCACCTCGGACTCCTCCTACGAGCAGTACTTC
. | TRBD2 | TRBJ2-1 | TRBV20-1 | CSASSLAAYNEQFF | TGCAGTGCTAGCTCCCTAGCGGCCTACAATGAGCAGTTCTTC
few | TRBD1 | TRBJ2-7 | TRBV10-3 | CAISERGQPTYEQYF | TGTGCCATCAGTGAGAGGGGACAGCCTACCTACGAGCAGTACTTC
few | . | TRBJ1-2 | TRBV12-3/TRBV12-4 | CASRGRGEANYGYTF | TGTGCCAGCAGAGGCCGCGGGGAAGCTAACTATGGCTACACCTTC
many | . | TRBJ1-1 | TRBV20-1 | CSARDSTEAFF | TGCAGTGCTAGAGACAGCACTGAAGCTTTCTTT
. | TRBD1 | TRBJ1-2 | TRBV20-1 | CSAQTSDRVLGGYTF | TGCAGTGCCCAGACGTCGGACAGGGTTTTAGGTGGCTACACCTTC
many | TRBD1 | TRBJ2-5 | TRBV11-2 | CASSTGGETQYF | TGTGCCAGCAGCACAGGGGGGGAGACCCAGTACTTC
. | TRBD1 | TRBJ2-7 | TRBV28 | CASSTAGLGQGYEQYF | TGTGCCAGCAGTACGGCGGGGTTGGGACAGGGCTACGAGCAGTACTTC
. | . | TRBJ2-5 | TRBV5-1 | CASSFQNQETQYF | TGCGCCAGCAGCTTTCAGAACCAAGAGACCCAGTACTTC
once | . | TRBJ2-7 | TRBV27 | CASSLFPGPTPNEQYF | TGTGCCAGCAGTTTATTTCCAGGACCTACTCCCAATGAGCAGTACTTC
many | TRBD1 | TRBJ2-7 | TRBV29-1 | CSVMGRQGRFDEQYF | TGCAGCGTTATGGGGCGACAGGGGAGATTCGACGAGCAGTACTTC
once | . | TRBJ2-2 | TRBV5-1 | CASSLGVGSNTGELFF | TGCGCCAGCAGCTTGGGGGTAGGATCGAACACCGGGGAGCTGTTTTTT
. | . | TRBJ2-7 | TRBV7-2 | CASSVRRDSYEQYF | TGTGCCAGCAGCGTAAGGCGGGACTCCTACGAGCAGTACTTC
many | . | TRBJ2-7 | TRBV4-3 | CASSQATGTYEQYF | TGCGCCAGCAGCCAGGCGACTGGCACCTACGAGCAGTACTTC
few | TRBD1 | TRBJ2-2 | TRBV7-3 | CASSPNPGQGGELFF | TGTGCCAGCAGCCCAAACCCTGGACAGGGAGGGGAGCTGTTTTTT
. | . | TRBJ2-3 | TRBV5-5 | CASSSDSLGTDTQYF | TGTGCCAGCAGCTCTGACAGTTTGGGCACAGATACGCAGTATTTT
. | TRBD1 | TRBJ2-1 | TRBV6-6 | CASSRTGGHEQFF | TGTGCCAGCAGTAGGACAGGGGGGCATGAGCAGTTCTTC
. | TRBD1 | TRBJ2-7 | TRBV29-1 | CSVPGQGTYEQYF | TGCAGCGTTCCGGGACAGGGAACGTACGAGCAGTACTTC
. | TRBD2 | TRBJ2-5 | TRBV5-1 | CASSLAVSGRAAETQYF | TGCGCCAGCAGCTTGGCGGTTAGCGGGAGGGCCGCGGAGACCCAGTACTTC
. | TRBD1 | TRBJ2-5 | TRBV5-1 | CASSGRTGGYNEQYF | TGCGCCAGCAGCGGGAGGACAGGGGGATACAATGAGCAGTACTTC
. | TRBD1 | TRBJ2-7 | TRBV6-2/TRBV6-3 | CASSGQAGYEQYF | TGTGCCAGCAGTGGACAGGCCGGCTACGAGCAGTACTTC
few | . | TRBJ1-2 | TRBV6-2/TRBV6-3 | CASSIRGRYGYTF | TGTGCCAGCAGTATTCGTGGCCGATATGGCTACACCTTC
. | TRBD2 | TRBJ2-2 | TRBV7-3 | CASSLTVGTSGSSTGELFF | TGTGCCAGCAGCTTAACAGTTGGGACTAGCGGGAGTAGTACCGGGGAGCTGTTTTTT
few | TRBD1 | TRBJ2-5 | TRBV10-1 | CASSEGTGGAETQYF | TGCGCCAGCAGTGAAGGGACAGGGGGAGCAGAGACCCAGTACTTC
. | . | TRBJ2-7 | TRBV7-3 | CASSRVGVRGEQYF | TGTGCCAGCAGCCGAGTGGGGGTTCGGGGCGAGCAGTACTTC
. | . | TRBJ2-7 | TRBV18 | CASSLGNQETRYF | TGTGCCAGCTCACTAGGGAATCAAGAGACCCGGTACTTC
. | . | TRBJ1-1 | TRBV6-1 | CASSENGGQNTEAFF | TGTGCCAGCAGTGAAAATGGGGGGCAGAACACTGAAGCTTTCTTT
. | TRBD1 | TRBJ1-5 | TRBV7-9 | CASSAGTGGSNQPQHF | TGTGCCAGCAGCGCCGGGACAGGGGGAAGCAATCAGCCCCAGCATTTT
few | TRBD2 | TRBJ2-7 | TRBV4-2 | CASSQLSGVAFEQYF | TGTGCCAGCAGCCAACTTAGCGGGGTTGCTTTCGAGCAGTACTTC
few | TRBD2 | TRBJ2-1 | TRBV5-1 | CASRGSGTSGAKSYNEQFF | TGCGCCAGTAGGGGTTCAGGGACTAGCGGGGCTAAATCCTACAATGAGCAGTTCTTC
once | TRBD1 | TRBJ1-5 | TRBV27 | CASSTYRGSNQPQHF | TGTGCCAGCAGTACCTACAGGGGCAGCAATCAGCCCCAGCATTTT
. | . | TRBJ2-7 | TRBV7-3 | CASSPNGQSSYEQYF | TGTGCCAGCAGCCCTAATGGACAGTCTTCCTACGAGCAGTACTTC